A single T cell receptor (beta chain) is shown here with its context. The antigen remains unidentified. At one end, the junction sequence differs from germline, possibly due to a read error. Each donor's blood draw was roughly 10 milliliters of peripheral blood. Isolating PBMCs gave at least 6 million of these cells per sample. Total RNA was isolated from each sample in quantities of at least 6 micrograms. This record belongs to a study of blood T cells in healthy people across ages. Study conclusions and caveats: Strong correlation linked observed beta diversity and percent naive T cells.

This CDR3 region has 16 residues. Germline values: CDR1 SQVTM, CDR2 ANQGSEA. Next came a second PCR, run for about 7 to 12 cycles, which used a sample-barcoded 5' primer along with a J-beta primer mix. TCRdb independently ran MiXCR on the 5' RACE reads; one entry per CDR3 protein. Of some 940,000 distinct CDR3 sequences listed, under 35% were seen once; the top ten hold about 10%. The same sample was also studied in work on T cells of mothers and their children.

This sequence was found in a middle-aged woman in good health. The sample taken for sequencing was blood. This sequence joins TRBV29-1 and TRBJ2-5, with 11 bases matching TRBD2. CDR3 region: CGVVRASGGIHNEQYF. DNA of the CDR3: TGCGGCGTTGTAAGGGCTAGCGGGGGGATCCACAATGAGCAGTACTTC.